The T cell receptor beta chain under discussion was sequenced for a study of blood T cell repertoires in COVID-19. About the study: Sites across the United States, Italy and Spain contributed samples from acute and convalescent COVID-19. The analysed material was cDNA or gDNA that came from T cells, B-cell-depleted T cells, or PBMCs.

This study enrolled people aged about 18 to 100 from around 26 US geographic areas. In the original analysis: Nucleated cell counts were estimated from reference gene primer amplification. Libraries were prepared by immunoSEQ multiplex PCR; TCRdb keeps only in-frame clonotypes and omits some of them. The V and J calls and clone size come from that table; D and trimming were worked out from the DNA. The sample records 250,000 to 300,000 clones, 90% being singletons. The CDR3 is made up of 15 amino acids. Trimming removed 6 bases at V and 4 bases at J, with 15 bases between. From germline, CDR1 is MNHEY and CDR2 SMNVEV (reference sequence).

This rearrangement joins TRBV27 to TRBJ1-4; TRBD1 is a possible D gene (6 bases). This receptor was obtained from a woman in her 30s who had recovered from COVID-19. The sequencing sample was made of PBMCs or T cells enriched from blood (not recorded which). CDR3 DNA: TGTGCCAGCAGCCGTACGACAGGCCGTAATGAAAAACTGTTTTTT. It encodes CASSRTTGRNEKLFF.